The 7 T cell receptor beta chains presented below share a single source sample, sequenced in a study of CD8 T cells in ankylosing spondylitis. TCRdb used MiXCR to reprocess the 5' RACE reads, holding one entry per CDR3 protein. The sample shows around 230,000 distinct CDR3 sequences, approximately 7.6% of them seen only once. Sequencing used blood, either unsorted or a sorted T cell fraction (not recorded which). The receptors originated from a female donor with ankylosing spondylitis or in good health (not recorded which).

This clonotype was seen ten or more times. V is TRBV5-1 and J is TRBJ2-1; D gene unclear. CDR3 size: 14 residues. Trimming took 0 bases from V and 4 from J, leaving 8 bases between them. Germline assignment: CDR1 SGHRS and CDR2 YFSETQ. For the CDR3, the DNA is TGCGCCAGCAGCTTGGCCGCCCGATACAATGAGCAGTTCTTC. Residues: CASSLAARYNEQFF.

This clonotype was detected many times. DNA for the CDR3: TGTGCCAGCAGTTTAGATAGGACACAGAATGAGCAGTTCTTC. Translated, it gives CASSLDRTQNEQFF. V gene TRBV12-3 or TRBV12-4 combines with J gene TRBJ2-1; D might be TRBD1 (5 bases). V lost 1 base and J lost 7, with 11 bases in between. CDR3 length equals 14 residues.

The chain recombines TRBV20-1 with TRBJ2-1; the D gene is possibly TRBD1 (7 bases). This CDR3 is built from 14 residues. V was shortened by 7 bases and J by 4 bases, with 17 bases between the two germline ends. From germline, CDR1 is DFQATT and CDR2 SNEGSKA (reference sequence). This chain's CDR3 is CSVRGEFGYNEQFF. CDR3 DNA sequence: TGCAGTGTCAGGGGGGAGTTCGGTTACAATGAGCAGTTCTTC.

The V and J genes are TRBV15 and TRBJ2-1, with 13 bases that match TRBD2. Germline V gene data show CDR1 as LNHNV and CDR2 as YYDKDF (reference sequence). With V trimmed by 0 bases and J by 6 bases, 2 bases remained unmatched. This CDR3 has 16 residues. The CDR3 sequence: CATSRDRTSGSNEQFF. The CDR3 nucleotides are TGTGCCACCAGCAGAGATAGGACTAGCGGGAGCAATGAGCAGTTCTTC.

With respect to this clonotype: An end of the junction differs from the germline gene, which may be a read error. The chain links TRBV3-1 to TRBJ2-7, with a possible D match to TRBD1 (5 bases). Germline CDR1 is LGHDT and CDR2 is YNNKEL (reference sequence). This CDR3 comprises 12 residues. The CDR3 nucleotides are TGTGCCAGCAGCCAATACAGGTACGAGCAGTATTTC. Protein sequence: CASSQYRYEQYF.

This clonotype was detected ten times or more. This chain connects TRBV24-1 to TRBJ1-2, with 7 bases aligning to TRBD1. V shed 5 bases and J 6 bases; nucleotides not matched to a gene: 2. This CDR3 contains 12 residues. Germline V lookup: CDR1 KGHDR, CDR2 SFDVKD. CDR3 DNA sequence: TGTGCCACCAGTGTAGGGACAGATGGCTACACCTTC. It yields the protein CATSVGTDGYTF.

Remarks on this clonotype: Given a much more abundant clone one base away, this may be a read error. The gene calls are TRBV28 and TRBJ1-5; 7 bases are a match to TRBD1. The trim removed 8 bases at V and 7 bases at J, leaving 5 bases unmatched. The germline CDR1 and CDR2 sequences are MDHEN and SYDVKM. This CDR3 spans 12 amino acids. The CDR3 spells CASGYRGQPQHF. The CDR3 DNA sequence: TGTGCCAGCGGCTACAGGGGCCAGCCCCAGCATTTT.